The 10 T cell receptor beta chains in this list originate from one sample, sequenced in a study of blood T cell repertoires in COVID-19. TCRdb's table, derived via immunoSEQ multiplex PCR, lists solely in-frame clones and lacks some. The repertoire holds around 11,000 clones, with 75% to 90% as singletons. Material: peripheral blood. These receptors were collected from a man aged 70 or older with active COVID-19.

The chain has TRBV9 and TRBJ2-7; TRBD2 matches 7 bases. CDR1 is SGDLS and CDR2 is YYNGEE in the germline V gene. The V segment lost 4 bases and the J segment 6 bases; nucleotides outside the gene matches: 13. This CDR3 is 15 amino acids long. The CDR3 sequence: CASSPSVYGEGEQYF. The CDR3 bases are TGTGCCAGCAGCCCCTCGGTTTACGGGGAGGGCGAGCAGTACTTC.

The chain uses TRBV19 and TRBJ1-2; D is possibly TRBD1 (6 bases). Trimming pared 4 bases from V and 4 bases from J, leaving 13 bases between. The V gene's germline CDR1 is LNHDA and CDR2 SQIVND (reference sequence). The CDR3 runs 14 residues. The CDR3 coding sequence is TGTGCCAGTAGTACTGGGGGCGGAAGCTATGGCTACACCTTC. Protein sequence: CASSTGGGSYGYTF.

This clone ranks as medium-sized. The same CDR3 arises from other DNA sequences in this sample as well. The J gene is TRBJ1-1, the V gene TRBV21-1; the DNA was not compared with TRBD1, the D call given in the table. TRBV21-1 is labeled a pseudogene. CDR3 size: 14 residues. The CDR3 is CASSTQGESAEAFF. CDR3 DNA sequence: TGTGCCAGCAGCACACAGGGGGAAAGCGCTGAAGCTTTCTTT.

This clone was picked up a small number of times. The chain uses TRBV6-5 and TRBJ1-1; D unresolved. CDR3 size: 13 residues. V lost 0 bases, J lost 7 bases, and 9 bases lay in between. Germline V gene data show CDR1 as MNHEY and CDR2 as SVGAGI. CDR3 DNA: TGTGCCAGCAGTTACTCCTATCACCGTGAAGCTTTCTTT. Protein product: CASSYSYHREAFF.

Worth noting for this clone: The junction departs from germline at one end; a sequencing error may be responsible. The chain is built from TRBV6-5 and TRBJ1-1, with D tentatively TRBD1 (6 bases). Germline V gene data show CDR1 as MNHEY and CDR2 as SVGAGI. The CDR3 loop spans 14 amino acids. CDR3 nucleotide sequence: TGTGCCAGCAGCTTGTATGAGACCGGGACAAGTATCCTTTTT. It encodes CASSLYETGTSILF.

CDR3 sequence reads: CASSVRTGESSAKDEAFF. The DNA of the CDR3 is TGTGCCAGCAGCGTCCGAACAGGGGAATCTTCCGCGAAAGATGAAGCTTTCTTT. The chain combines TRBV12-1 with TRBJ1-1; the listed D gene, TRBD1, was not tested against the DNA. TRBV12-1 is a documented pseudogene. The CDR3 contains 18 residues.

V gene TRBV6-5 combines with J gene TRBJ1-1, with 7 bases lining up with TRBD1. The V gene's germline CDR1 is MNHEY and CDR2 SVGAGI. The CDR3 runs 16 residues. After removal of 2 bases from V and 4 bases from J, the junction contained 10 bases not matched to a gene. The CDR3 spells CASSYTFDRAGTEAFF. CDR3 in DNA: TGTGCCAGCAGTTACACTTTTGACAGGGCTGGCACTGAAGCTTTCTTT.

This chain connects TRBV6-6 to TRBJ1-2, with 7 bases that match TRBD1. The ends lost 7 bases at V and 8 bases at J; junction bases unmatched: 16. Germline-derived CDR1 and CDR2 are MNHNY and SVGAGI (reference sequence). The CDR3 covers 15 residues. The CDR3 DNA is TGTGCCAGCAATCCTGACAGGGCTGACGGTTGGGGCTACACCTTC. Its translation is CASNPDRADGWGYTF.

This chain connects TRBV5-1 to TRBJ2-5; 7 nucleotides match TRBD2. The V gene's germline CDR1 is SGHRS and CDR2 YFSETQ. The ends lost 4 bases at V and 4 bases at J; junction bases unmatched: 13. This CDR3 spans 16 amino acids. CDR3 region: CASSATPSSGVETQYF. CDR3 DNA: TGCGCCAGCAGCGCAACCCCATCAAGCGGGGTAGAGACCCAGTACTTC.

This clone occurred a few times. J is TRBJ2-7 and V is TRBV28, with 7 bases matching TRBD2. Losses at the gene ends were 1 base for V and 1 base for J; bases not matched to a gene: 7. CDR1 and CDR2 (germline): MDHEN, SYDVKM. CDR3 length equals 16 residues. The CDR3 nucleotides are TGTGCCAGCAGTTTATATCGAGGCGGGGGTTCCTACGAGCAGTACTTC. Translating gives CASSLYRGGGSYEQYF.